The present T cell receptor beta chain was sequenced within a study of early T cells in non-severe SARS-CoV-2 infection. TCRdb itself ran the 5' RACE reads through MiXCR, one entry per CDR3 protein. This repertoire shows approximately 69,000 distinct CDR3 sequences, about 11% found once; its top ten account for roughly 7%. This clonotype came up many times. Germline V lookup: CDR1 ENHRY, CDR2 SYGVKD. This CDR3 is 15 amino acids long. Trimming stripped 2 bases from V and 0 bases from J, with 8 bases between. The sequence came from an adult who was a healthcare worker with PCR-confirmed SARS-CoV-2 infection or an uninfected control (not recorded which). The specimen sequenced was whole blood. The rearrangement links TRBV10-3 to TRBJ1-5, with D uncertain. The CDR3 nucleotides are TGTGCCATCAGTGAGAGAGGGAATAGCAATCAGCCCCAGCATTTT. This translates into CAISERGNSNQPQHF.